The 10 T cell receptor beta chains presented below share a single source sample, sequenced in a study of T cells expressing NK-cell markers. TCRdb reprocessed the 5' RACE reads, with one entry per CDR3 protein and no DNA. The clone table shows 130,000 to 150,000 distinct CDR3 sequences, with the ten largest holding about 12%. Sequenced material: blood T cells: a sorted CD56 or NKG2C T cell subset, CD4+ or CD8+ T cells, or bulk PBMC T cells (not recorded which). The source of these receptors is a man between 18 and 35 years old in good health.

The chain recombines TRBV12-3 or TRBV12-4 with TRBJ1-4. This CDR3 region has 13 residues. The CDR3 sequence is CASTEGESEKLFF.

The rearrangement links TRBV10-3 to TRBJ2-5; TCRdb picks TRBD2, but there is no DNA to check that call. The CDR3 covers 16 residues. Per germline, CDR1 ENHRY and CDR2 SYGVKD. CDR3 protein: CAISGRTSGSGETQYF.

The V call is TRBV11-2, the J call TRBJ2-1. Per the germline V gene, CDR1 is SGHAT and CDR2 is FQNNGV. The CDR3 consists of 17 residues. CDR3 protein: CASSLDPNRSSYNEQFF.

This chain links TRBV7-7 with TRBJ2-3; TCRdb returns TRBD2, unconfirmable since there is no DNA. Germline values: CDR1 SSHAT, CDR2 FNYEAQ (reference sequence). This CDR3 is built from 17 residues. The CDR3 sequence: CASSSGPSGLSTDTQYF.

The chain couples TRBV30 to TRBJ1-5. The CDR3 contains 14 residues. Germline CDR1 GTSNPN, CDR2 SVGIG (reference sequence). The CDR3 reads CAWSVDRFNQPQHF.

The chain links TRBV27 to TRBJ2-3; there is no DNA to check the TCRdb D call of TRBD1. The CDR3 runs to 15 residues. Germline values: CDR1 MNHEY, CDR2 SMNVEV (reference sequence). The CDR3 spells CASKMQGVTTDTQYF.

The CDR3 loop reads CASSLSGQKDNEQFF. The chain joins TRBV7-9 to TRBJ2-1; TCRdb's D call, TRBD1, is unchecked because there is no DNA. The CDR3 length is 15 residues. The germline CDR1 and CDR2 sequences are SEHNR and FQNEAQ (reference sequence). Drawing the rest from reference TRBV7-9 and TRBJ2-1, the complete variable domain is DTGVSQNPRHKITKRGQNVTFRCDPISEHNRLYWYRQTLGQGPEFLTYFQNEAQLEKSRLLSDRFSAERPKGSFSTLEIQRTEQGDSAMYLCASSLSGQKDNEQFFGPGTRLTVL.

The chain carries TRBV11-1 and TRBJ2-2; TCRdb calls TRBD2, which cannot be checked without DNA. Germline-derived CDR1 and CDR2 are SGHAT and FQDESV (reference sequence). CDR3 length: 18 amino acids. This CDR3 is CASSLAALSREDTGELFF. Full variable domain (outside the CDR3, taken from reference TRBV11-1 and TRBJ2-2): EAEVAQSPRYKITEKSQAVAFWCDPISGHATLYWYRQILGQGPELLVQFQDESVVDDSQLPKDRFSAERLKGVDSTLKIQPAELGDSAMYLCASSLAALSREDTGELFFGEGSRLTVL.

The chain employs TRBV19 and TRBJ1-1; no DNA is available, so the TRBD1 call from TCRdb remains unchecked. The germline V gene encodes CDR1 LNHDA and CDR2 SQIVND (reference sequence). The CDR3 totals 11 residues. Here the CDR3 reads CASSIQGKAFF.

J is TRBJ2-1 and V is TRBV11-2; the TCRdb D gene call, TRBD2, has no DNA to confirm it. The CDR3 consists of 18 residues. Per germline, CDR1 SGHAT and CDR2 FQNNGV. The CDR3 loop is CASSLLWREGGSYNEQFF.